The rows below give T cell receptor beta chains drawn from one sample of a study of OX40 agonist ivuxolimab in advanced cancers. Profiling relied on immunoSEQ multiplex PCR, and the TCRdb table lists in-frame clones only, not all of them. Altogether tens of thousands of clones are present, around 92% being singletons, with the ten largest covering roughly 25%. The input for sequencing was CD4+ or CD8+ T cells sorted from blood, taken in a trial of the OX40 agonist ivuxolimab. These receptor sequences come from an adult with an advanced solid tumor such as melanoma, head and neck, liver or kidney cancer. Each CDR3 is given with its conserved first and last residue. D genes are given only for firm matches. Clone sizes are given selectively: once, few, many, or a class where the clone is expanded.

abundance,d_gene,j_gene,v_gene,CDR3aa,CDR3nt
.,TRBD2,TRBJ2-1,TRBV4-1,CASRTQLAGIGRNEQFF,TGCGCCAGCAGGACTCAACTAGCGGGAATCGGTAGGAATGAGCAGTTCTTC
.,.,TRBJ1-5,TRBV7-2,CASSLAVVAPQHF,TGTGCCAGCAGCTTAGCGGTTGTTGCGCCCCAGCATTTT
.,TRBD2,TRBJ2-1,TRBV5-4,CASSFPREGRNNEQFF,TGTGCCAGCAGCTTTCCACGGGAGGGTCGAAACAATGAGCAGTTCTTC
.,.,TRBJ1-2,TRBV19,CASSISLFLGGYTF,TGTGCCAGTAGTATCAGTCTCTTCCTGGGCGGCTACACCTTC
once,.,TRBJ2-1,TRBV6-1,CASSEWGSSYNEQFF,TGTGCCAGCAGTGAATGGGGGAGCTCCTACAATGAGCAGTTCTTC
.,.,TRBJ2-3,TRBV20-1,CSAKRAGTQYF,TGCAGTGCTAAAAGGGCAGGTACGCAGTATTTT
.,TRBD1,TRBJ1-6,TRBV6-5,CASSYGTEYSPLHF,TGTGCCAGCAGTTACGGGACAGAGTATTCACCCCTCCACTTT
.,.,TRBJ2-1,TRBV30,CAWSRGPYNEQFF,TGTGCCTGGAGTAGGGGACCCTACAATGAGCAGTTCTTC
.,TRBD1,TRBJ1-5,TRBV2,CASSGQGIVQPQHF,TGTGCCAGCAGCGGACAGGGGATTGTTCAGCCCCAGCATTTT
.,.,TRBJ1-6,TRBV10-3,CAISEWDNSPLHF,TGTGCCATCAGTGAGTGGGATAATTCACCCCTCCACTTT
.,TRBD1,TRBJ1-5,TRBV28,CASSLGTGIQPQHF,TGTGCCTCATCCCTCGGGACAGGGATTCAGCCCCAGCATTTT
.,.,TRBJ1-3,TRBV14,CASSQEGAWSGNTIYF,TGTGCCAGCAGCCAAGAGGGCGCTTGGTCTGGAAACACCATATATTTT
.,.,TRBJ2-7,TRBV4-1,CASSQVTSYEQYF,TGCGCCAGCAGCCAAGTGACATCCTACGAGCAGTACTTC
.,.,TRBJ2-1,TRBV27,CASTAGMYNEQFF,TGTGCCAGCACGGCAGGGATGTACAATGAGCAGTTCTTC
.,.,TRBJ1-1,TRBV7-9,CASSLAEGMNTEAFF,TGTGCCAGCAGCTTAGCTGAGGGCATGAACACTGAAGCTTTCTTT
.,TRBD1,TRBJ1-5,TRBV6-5,CASGETGGMGQPQHF,TGTGCCAGCGGGGAGACAGGGGGCATGGGTCAGCCCCAGCATTTT
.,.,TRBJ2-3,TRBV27,CASSLSLGSTDTQYF,TGTGCCAGCAGTTTATCTCTCGGCAGCACAGATACGCAGTATTTT
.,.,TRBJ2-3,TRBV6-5,CASSYGLSTDTQYF,TGTGCCAGCAGTTACGGACTGTCGACAGATACGCAGTATTTT
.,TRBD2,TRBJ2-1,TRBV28,CASSWTSGPPHEQFF,TGTGCCAGCAGTTGGACTAGCGGGCCGCCCCATGAGCAGTTCTTC
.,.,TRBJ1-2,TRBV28,CATSLGPGDTEGYTF,TGTGCCACCAGTTTAGGTCCAGGGGATACGGAAGGCTACACCTTC
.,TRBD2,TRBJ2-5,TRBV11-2,CASSPLVASGASETQYF,TGTGCCAGCAGCCCATTGGTCGCTAGCGGAGCCTCAGAGACCCAGTACTTC
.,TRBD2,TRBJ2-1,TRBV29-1,CSVEAFTGTSGTNEQFF,TGCAGCGTTGAAGCATTCACCGGGACTAGCGGGACCAATGAGCAGTTCTTC
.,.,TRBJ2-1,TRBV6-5,CASSYSGNEQFF,TGTGCCAGCAGTTACTCCGGCAATGAGCAGTTCTTC
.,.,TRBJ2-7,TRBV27,CASSSGTPYEQYF,TGTGCCAGCAGTTCCGGGACACCCTACGAGCAGTACTTC
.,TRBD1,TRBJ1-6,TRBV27,CASSLWTGARSADSPLHF,TGTGCCAGCAGTTTGTGGACAGGGGCGAGATCGGCCGATTCACCCCTCCACTTT
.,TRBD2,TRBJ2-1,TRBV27,CASSALAGGPLGEQFF,TGTGCCAGCAGTGCCCTGGCGGGAGGGCCTTTGGGTGAGCAGTTCTTC
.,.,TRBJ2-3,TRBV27,CASSLLAVSTDTQYF,TGTGCCAGCAGTCTATTAGCGGTTAGCACAGATACGCAGTATTTT
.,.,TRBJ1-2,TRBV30,CATLRDGYTF,TGTGCTACCCTCCGGGATGGCTACACCTTC
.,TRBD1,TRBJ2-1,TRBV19,CASSIGTGAGDEQFF,TGTGCCAGTAGTATAGGGACAGGGGCTGGAGATGAGCAGTTCTTC
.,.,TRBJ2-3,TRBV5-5,CASSLTDTQYF,TGTGCCAGCAGCCTCACAGATACGCAGTATTTT
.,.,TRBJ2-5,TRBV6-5,CASSYSAPGIETQYF,TGTGCCAGCAGTTACTCGGCCCCCGGGATTGAGACCCAGTACTTC
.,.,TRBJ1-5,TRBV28,CASGGFLGHNQPQHF,TGTGCCAGCGGTGGCTTCCTTGGGCATAATCAGCCCCAGCATTTT
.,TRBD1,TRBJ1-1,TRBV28,CASSLQGEDTEAFF,TGTGCCAGCAGTTTGCAGGGGGAGGACACTGAAGCTTTCTTT
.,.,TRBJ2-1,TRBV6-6,CASSYSLGRNEQFF,TGTGCCAGCAGTTACTCGTTGGGGAGGAATGAGCAGTTCTTC
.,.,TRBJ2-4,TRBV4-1,CASSQDQARGEIQYF,TGCGCCAGCAGCCAAGATCAAGCTAGAGGCGAGATTCAGTACTTC
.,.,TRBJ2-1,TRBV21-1,CASSHTGVSSYNEQFF,TGTGCCAGCAGCCACACGGGGGTCAGCTCCTACAATGAGCAGTTCTTC
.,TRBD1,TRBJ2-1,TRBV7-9,CASTPGGQGVNEQFF,TGTGCCAGCACCCCGGGGGGACAGGGTGTGAATGAGCAGTTCTTC
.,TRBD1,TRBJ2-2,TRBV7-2,CASSLALRDRGFTGELFF,TGTGCCAGCAGCTTAGCTTTGCGGGACAGGGGATTCACCGGGGAGCTGTTTTTT
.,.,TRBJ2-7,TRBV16,CASSQFVTGSYEQYF,TGTGCCAGCAGCCAATTTGTTACAGGGTCGTACGAGCAGTACTTC
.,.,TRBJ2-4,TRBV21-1,CASSKGDQGAQGSPQVNIQYF,TGTGCCAGCAGCAAAGGGGACCAAGGGGCACAGGGCTCTCCACAAGTAAACATTCAGTACTTC
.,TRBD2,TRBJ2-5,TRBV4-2,CASSQEGAGGLVETQYF,TGTGCCAGCAGCCAAGAGGGAGCGGGGGGGCTGGTAGAGACCCAGTACTTC